This note documents a single T cell receptor beta chain sequence. The data were obtained in a study of technical replicates of blood from several donors. Sequenced by immunoSEQ multiplex PCR; TCRdb stores in-frame clones only, minus some. In the table there are about 60,000 clones, 90% to 95% of which are singletons. The TCR was taken from a human donor in good health. Some clones in this sample may be carry-over from other donors' samples. Sequences were obtained from PBMCs.

This chain's CDR3 is CASKRKTSVDEQFF. The CDR3 nucleotides read TGTGCCAGCAAAAGAAAGACTAGCGTGGATGAGCAGTTCTTC. This chain connects TRBV6-5 to TRBJ2-1; the match to TRBD2 covers 8 bases. This CDR3 contains 14 residues. V gave up 7 bases and J gave up 8 bases; unmatched junction bases: 10. Germline CDR1 reads MNHEY; CDR2 reads SVGAGI.